The 14 T cell receptor beta chains below come from one sample, sequenced in a study of beta chain features in type 1 diabetes. Their antigens remain unidentified. Study-wide points: Moderate but significant shortening of TCRB CDR3s was recorded in all four CD4+ subsets from Type 1 diabetes patients.

As every portion of the isolated RNA was reverse transcribed, the sequencing read expressed TCRB transcripts. The table came from immunoSEQ multiplex PCR; TCRdb's copy has only in-frame clones and leaves some out. The sample contains 100,000 to 150,000 clones, approximately 16% of which appear only once. The sequenced material came from central memory CD4+ T cells from blood. These receptors all stem from a man aged 25 to 45 with type 1 diabetes.

This clone came up a few times. The chain links TRBV19 to TRBJ2-1; 7 bases line up with TRBD2. The CDR3 is made up of 15 amino acids. Germline assignment: CDR1 LNHDA and CDR2 SQIVND (reference sequence). The V and J ends lost 3 bases and 3 bases, in that order; junction bases with no gene match: 5. CDR3 bases: TGTGCCAGTAGTATGAGCGGGGAGGTCTACAATGAGCAGTTCTTC. It codes for CASSMSGEVYNEQFF.

This clone was seen a handful of times. The chain links TRBV7-2 to TRBJ2-3, with 9 bases matching TRBD2. Germline CDR1 reads SGHTA; CDR2 reads FQGNSA. The CDR3 is made up of 14 amino acids. The ends lost 8 bases at V and 4 bases at J; junction bases unmatched: 7. CDR3 DNA sequence: TGTGCCAGCTCTTGGCGGGGGGGTTCAGATACGCAGTATTTT. This codes for CASSWRGGSDTQYF.

The chain uses TRBV7-9 and TRBJ2-1; D possibly corresponds to TRBD2 (5 bases). The CDR3 consists of 18 residues. Germline V gene data show CDR1 as SEHNR and CDR2 as FQNEAQ (reference sequence). V shed 4 bases and J shed 2 bases, with 21 bases lying between them. The CDR3 nucleotides read TGTGCCAGCAGCTCCCTTCCATTACGAGCGGTCCCCTACAATGAGCAGTTCTTC. It specifies CASSSLPLRAVPYNEQFF.

V is TRBV7-2 and J is TRBJ2-1, with D uncertain. Trimming shortened V by 5 bases and J by 6 bases, and 17 bases separated the two germline ends. The CDR3 is made up of 15 amino acids. The germline gives CDR1 SGHTA, CDR2 FQGNSA. DNA of the CDR3: TGTGCCAGCAGCCCGACGTTCTATTTGGCCAATGAGCAGTTCTTC. Its protein product is CASSPTFYLANEQFF.

This clone occurred a few times. The rearrangement links TRBV7-6 to TRBJ1-3, with 9 bases that match TRBD1. Trimming removed 5 bases from V and 3 bases from J; junction bases left unmatched: 5. Germline-derived CDR1 and CDR2 are SGHVS and FNYEAQ. The CDR3 totals 15 residues. CDR3 protein: CASSPGTGFGNTIYF. The CDR3, as DNA: TGTGCCAGCAGCCCAGGGACAGGGTTTGGAAACACCATATATTTT.

A few counts support this clone. The V and J genes are TRBV5-6 and TRBJ2-1, with D unclear. The germline V gene has CDR1 SGHDT and CDR2 YYEEEE. V lost 2 bases and J lost 5, with 8 bases in between. CDR3 length: 13 amino acids. The CDR3 DNA sequence: TGTGCCAGCAGCTTCGGACGCCACAATGAGCAGTTCTTC. Residues: CASSFGRHNEQFF.

This clone showed up just a few times. At one end, the junction sequence differs from germline, possibly due to a read error. Other nucleotide sequences in the sample specify the same CDR3. The V call is TRBV6-5, the J call TRBJ2-5; TRBD1 is a possible D gene (6 bases). The CDR3 has 12 residues. Germline lookup yields CDR1 MNHEY and CDR2 SVGAGI. CDR3 DNA sequence: TGCGCCAGCAGTTCAGGGGTAGAGACCCAGTACTTC. Protein: CASSSGVETQYF.

As for this clone: A clone one base away is much larger, so this may be a read error. V usage is TRBV7-9 and J usage is TRBJ2-5; D is possibly TRBD2 (5 bases). Trimming left V 5 bases short and J 7 bases short, with 17 bases between. Germline V gene lookup returns CDR1 SEHNR and CDR2 FQNEAQ (reference sequence). This CDR3 contains 14 residues. The CDR3, as DNA: TGTGCCAGCAGCCTCGGTCGGCGCGGAGGGACCCAGTACTTC. This sequence encodes CASSLGRRGGTQYF.

A few counts support this clone. The chain carries TRBV6-1 and TRBJ1-1; D unclear. This CDR3 region has 14 residues. Trimming shortened V by 4 bases and J by 1 base, and 10 bases separated the two germline ends. CDR1 and CDR2 from the germline V gene are MNHNS and SASEGT. The CDR3 loop is CASSGPYKNTEAFF. DNA for the CDR3: TGTGCCAGCAGTGGCCCTTACAAGAACACTGAAGCTTTCTTT.

This clone was picked up a small number of times. The chain links TRBV29-1 to TRBJ2-5; TRBD1 might be the D (6 bases). Germline values: CDR1 SQVTM, CDR2 ANQGSEA. The CDR3 extends over 12 amino acids. V gave up 2 bases and J gave up 7 bases, with 11 bases separating them. The CDR3 nucleotides read TGCAGCGTTGAATATGCCAGGGGGACCCAGTACTTC. It codes for CSVEYARGTQYF.

This clone was seen a handful of times. The chain is built from TRBV7-2 and TRBJ1-1, with a possible D match to TRBD1 (5 bases). The length of the CDR3 is 13 residues. Trimming removed 4 bases at V and 5 bases at J, with 11 bases between. The V gene's germline CDR1 is SGHTA and CDR2 FQGNSA. The chain's CDR3 is CASSSGRRTEAFF. The CDR3 coding sequence is TGTGCCAGCAGCTCGGGACGGCGGACTGAAGCTTTCTTT.

The count of this clone is one. This sequence joins TRBV2 and TRBJ1-2; unclear D gene. Looked up from germline, CDR1 is SNHLY and CDR2 is FYNNEI. CDR3 length: 11 amino acids. Trimming cost V 3 bases and J 4 bases, with 3 bases left between them. The DNA of the CDR3 is TGTGCCAGCAGTGACTTCTATGGCTACACCTTC. Its translation is CASSDFYGYTF.

This clone was counted at least ten times. The gene calls are TRBV2 and TRBJ2-2, with TRBD1 matching 9 bases. This CDR3 is 13 amino acids long. Germline V gene data show CDR1 as SNHLY and CDR2 as FYNNEI. V shed 11 bases and J 7 bases; nucleotides not matched to a gene: 8. The CDR3 reads CAAIGGQGGELFF. In DNA, the CDR3 is TGTGCCGCGATAGGGGGACAGGGCGGGGAGCTGTTTTTT.

The table lists this clone with a few counts. The chain recombines TRBV29-1 with TRBJ2-1; possible D gene TRBD2, 5 bases. Trimming pared 0 bases from V and 2 bases from J, leaving 17 bases between. Germline V gives CDR1 SQVTM, CDR2 ANQGSEA. The CDR3 runs to 17 residues. CDR3 sequence reads: CSVEDLTTRRAYNEQFF. CDR3 coding DNA: TGCAGCGTTGAAGATTTAACTACCCGGCGGGCCTACAATGAGCAGTTCTTC.